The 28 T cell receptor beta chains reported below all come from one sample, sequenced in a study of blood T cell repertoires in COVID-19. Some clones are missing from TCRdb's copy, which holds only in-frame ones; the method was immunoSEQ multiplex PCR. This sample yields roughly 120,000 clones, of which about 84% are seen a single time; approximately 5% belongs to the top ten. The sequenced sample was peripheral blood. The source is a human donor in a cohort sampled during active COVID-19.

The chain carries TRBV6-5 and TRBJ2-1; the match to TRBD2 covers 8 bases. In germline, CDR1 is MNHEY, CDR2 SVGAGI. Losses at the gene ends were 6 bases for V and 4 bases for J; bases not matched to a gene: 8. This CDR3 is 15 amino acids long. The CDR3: CASRKAGAGYNEQFF. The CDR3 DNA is TGTGCCAGCAGAAAAGCGGGAGCCGGGTACAATGAGCAGTTCTTC.

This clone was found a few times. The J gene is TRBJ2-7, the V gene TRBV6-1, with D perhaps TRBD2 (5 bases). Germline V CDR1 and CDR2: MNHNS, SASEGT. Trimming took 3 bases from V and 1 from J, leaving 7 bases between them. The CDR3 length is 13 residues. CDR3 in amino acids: CASSEWESYEQYF. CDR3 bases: TGTGCCAGCAGTGAGTGGGAGTCCTACGAGCAGTACTTC.

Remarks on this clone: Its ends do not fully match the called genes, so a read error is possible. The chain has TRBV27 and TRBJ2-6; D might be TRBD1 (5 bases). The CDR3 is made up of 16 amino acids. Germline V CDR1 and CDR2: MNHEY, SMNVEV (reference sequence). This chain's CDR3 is CASSSPAVSGANVLTF. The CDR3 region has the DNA TGTGCCAGCAGTTCCCCAGCTGTCTCTGGGGCCAATGTCCTGACTTTC.

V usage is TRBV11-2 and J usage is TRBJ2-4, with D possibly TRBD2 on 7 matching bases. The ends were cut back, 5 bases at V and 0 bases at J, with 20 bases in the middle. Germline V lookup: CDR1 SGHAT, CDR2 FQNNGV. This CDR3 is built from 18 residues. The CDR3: CASSPEGGGGLAKNIQYF. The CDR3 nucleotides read TGTGCCAGCAGCCCAGAGGGGGGCGGGGGACTAGCCAAAAACATTCAGTACTTC. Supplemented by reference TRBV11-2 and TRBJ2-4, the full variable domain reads EAGVAQSPRYKIIEKRQSVAFWCNPISGHATLYWYQQILGQGPKLLIQFQNNGVVDDSQLPKDRFSAERLKGVDSTLKIQPAKLEDSAVYLCASSPEGGGGLAKNIQYFGAGTRLSVL.

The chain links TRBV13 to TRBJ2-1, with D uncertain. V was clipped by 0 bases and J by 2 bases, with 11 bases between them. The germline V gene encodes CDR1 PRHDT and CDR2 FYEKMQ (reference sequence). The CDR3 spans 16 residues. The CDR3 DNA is TGTGCCAGCAGCTTAGGGGGCAGGCCAACCTACAATGAGCAGTTCTTC. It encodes CASSLGGRPTYNEQFF. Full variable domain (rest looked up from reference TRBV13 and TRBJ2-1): AAGVIQSPRHLIKEKRETATLKCYPIPRHDTVYWYQQGPGQDPQFLISFYEKMQSDKGSIPDRFSAQQFSDYHSELNMSSLELGDSALYFCASSLGGRPTYNEQFFGPGTRLTVL.

This chain's CDR3 is CASSPPGREGFGQSTDTQYF. CDR3 nucleotides: TGCGCCAGCAGCCCCCCCGGGAGGGAGGGCTTTGGACAATCCACAGATACGCAGTATTTT. The chain is built from TRBV5-1 and TRBJ2-3; TRBD2 aligns across 8 bases. The V gene's germline CDR1 is SGHRS and CDR2 YFSETQ. J gave up 2 bases and V 4 bases, and 21 bases lay outside the gene matches. This CDR3 contains 20 residues.

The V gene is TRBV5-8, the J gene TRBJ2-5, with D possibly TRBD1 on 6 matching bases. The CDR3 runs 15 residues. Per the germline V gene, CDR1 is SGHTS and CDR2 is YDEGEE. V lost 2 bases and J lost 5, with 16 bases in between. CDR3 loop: CASSLGTGLFETQYF. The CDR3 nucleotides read TGTGCCAGCAGCTTAGGCACAGGGCTTTTCGAGACCCAGTACTTC.

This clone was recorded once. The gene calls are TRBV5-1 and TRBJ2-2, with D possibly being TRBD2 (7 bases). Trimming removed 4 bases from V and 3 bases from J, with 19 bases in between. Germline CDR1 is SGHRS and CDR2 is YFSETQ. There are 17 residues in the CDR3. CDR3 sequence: CASSPVGGALDTGELFF. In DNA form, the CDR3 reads TGCGCCAGCAGCCCGGTAGGGGGGGCGTTGGACACCGGGGAGCTGTTTTTT.

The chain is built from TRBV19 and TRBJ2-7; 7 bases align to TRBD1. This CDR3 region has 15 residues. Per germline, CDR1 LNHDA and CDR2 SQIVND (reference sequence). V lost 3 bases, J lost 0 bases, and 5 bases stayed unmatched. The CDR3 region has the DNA TGTGCCAGTAGTATCGTACCAGGGGGCTCCTACGAGCAGTACTTC. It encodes CASSIVPGGSYEQYF.

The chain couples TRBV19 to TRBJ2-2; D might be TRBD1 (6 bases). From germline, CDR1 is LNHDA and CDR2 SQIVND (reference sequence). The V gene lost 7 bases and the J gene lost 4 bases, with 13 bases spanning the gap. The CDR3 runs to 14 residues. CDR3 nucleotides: TGTGCCAGTAACCTGGCCAGGGGCACCGGGGAGCTGTTTTTT. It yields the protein CASNLARGTGELFF. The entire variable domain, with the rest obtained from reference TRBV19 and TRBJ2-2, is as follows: DGGITQSPKYLFRKEGQNVTLSCEQNLNHDAMYWYRQDPGQGLRLIYYSQIVNDFQKGDIAEGYSVSREKKESFPLTVTSAQKNPTAFYLCASNLARGTGELFFGEGSRLTVL.

CDR3 DNA sequence: TGTGCCAGCAGAGATAGACATCGACAGGGGGCCTACGAGCAGTACTTC. This encodes CASRDRHRQGAYEQYF. The J gene is TRBJ2-7, the V gene TRBV5-4, with 9 bases fitting TRBD1. The CDR3 is made up of 16 amino acids. After removal of 5 bases from V and 2 bases from J, the junction contained 11 bases not matched to a gene. The V gene's germline CDR1 is SGHNT and CDR2 YYREEE (reference sequence).

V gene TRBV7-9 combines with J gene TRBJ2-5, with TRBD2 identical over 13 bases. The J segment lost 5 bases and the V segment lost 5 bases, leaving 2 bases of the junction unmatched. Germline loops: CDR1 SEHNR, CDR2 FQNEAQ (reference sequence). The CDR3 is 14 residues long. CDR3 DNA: TGTGCCAGCAGCCCGACTAGCGGGAGGGAGACCCAGTACTTC. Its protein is CASSPTSGRETQYF.

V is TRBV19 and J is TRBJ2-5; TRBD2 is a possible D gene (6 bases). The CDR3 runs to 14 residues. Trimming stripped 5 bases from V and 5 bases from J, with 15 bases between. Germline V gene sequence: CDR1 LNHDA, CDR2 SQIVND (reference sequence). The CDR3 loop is CASSARSSDETQYF. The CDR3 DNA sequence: TGTGCCAGTAGTGCCCGTTCTAGCGATGAGACCCAGTACTTC. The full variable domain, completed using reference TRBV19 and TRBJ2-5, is DGGITQSPKYLFRKEGQNVTLSCEQNLNHDAMYWYRQDPGQGLRLIYYSQIVNDFQKGDIAEGYSVSREKKESFPLTVTSAQKNPTAFYLCASSARSSDETQYFGPGTRLLVL.

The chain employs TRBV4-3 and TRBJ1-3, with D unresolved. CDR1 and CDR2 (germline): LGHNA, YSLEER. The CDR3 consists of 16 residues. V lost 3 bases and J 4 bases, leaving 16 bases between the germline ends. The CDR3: CASSHTSNPAGNTIYF. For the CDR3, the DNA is TGCGCCAGCAGCCATACCAGTAACCCAGCGGGAAACACCATATATTTT.

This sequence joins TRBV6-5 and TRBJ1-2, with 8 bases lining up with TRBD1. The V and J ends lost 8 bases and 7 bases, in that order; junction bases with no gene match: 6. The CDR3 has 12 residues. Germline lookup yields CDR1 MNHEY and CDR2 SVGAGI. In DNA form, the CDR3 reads TGTGCCAGCGCAGGGGGCGGGTTTGGCTACACCTTC. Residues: CASAGGGFGYTF.

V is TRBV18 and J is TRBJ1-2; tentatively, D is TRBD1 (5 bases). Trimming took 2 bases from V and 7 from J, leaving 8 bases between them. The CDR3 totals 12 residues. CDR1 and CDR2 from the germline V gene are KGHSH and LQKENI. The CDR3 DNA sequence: TGTGCCAGCTCACCATCGGGGGGTGGCTACACCTTC. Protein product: CASSPSGGGYTF.

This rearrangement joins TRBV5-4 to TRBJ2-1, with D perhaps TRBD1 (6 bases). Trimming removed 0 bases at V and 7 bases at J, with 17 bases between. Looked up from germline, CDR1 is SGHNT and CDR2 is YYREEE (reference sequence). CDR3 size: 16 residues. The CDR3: CASSLGQDWGRNEQFF. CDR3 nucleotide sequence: TGTGCCAGCAGCTTGGGACAGGACTGGGGGCGGAATGAGCAGTTCTTC.

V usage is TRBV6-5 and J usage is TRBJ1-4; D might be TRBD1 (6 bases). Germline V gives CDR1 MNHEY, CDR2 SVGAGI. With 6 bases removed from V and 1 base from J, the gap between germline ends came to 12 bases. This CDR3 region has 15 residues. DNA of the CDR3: TGTGCCAGCAGAGAGGGGGGGAGAACTAATGAAAAACTGTTTTTT. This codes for CASREGGRTNEKLFF.

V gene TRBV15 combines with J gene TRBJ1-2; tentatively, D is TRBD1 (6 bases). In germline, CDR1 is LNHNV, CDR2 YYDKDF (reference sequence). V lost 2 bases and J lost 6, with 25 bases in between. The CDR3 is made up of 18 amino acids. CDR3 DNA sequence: TGTGCCACCAGCAGATATACAGGGTTTACCCTTGGTCGGGATGGCTACACCTTC. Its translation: CATSRYTGFTLGRDGYTF.

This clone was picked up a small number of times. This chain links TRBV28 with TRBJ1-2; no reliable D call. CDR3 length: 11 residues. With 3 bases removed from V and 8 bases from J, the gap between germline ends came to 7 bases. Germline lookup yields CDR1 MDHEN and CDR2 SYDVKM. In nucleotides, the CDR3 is TGTGCCAGCAGTTTTGCCCGGGGCTACACCTTC. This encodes CASSFARGYTF.

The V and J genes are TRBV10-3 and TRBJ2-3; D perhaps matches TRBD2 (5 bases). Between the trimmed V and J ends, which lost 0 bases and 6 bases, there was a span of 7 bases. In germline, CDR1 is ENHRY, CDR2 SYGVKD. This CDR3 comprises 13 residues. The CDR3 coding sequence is TGTGCCATCAGTGAGTCTGGGGAGGATACGCAGTATTTT. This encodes CAISESGEDTQYF.

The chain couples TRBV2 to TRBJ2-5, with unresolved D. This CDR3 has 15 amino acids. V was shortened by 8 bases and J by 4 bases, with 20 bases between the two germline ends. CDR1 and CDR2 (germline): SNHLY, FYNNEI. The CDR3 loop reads CASGVAGGRSETQYF. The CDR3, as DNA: TGTGCCAGCGGCGTGGCAGGTGGAAGATCAGAGACCCAGTACTTC.

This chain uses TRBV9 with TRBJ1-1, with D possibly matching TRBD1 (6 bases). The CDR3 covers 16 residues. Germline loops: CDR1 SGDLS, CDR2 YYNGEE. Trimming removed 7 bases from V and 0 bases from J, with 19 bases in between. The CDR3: CASSRTEINMNTEAFF. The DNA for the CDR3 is TGTGCCAGCTCCCGGACAGAAATCAACATGAACACTGAAGCTTTCTTT.

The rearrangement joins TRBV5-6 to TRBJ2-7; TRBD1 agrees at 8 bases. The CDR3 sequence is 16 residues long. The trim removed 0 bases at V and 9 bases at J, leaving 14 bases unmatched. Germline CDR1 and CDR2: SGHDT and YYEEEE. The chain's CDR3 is CASSLGDRGPLRGQYF. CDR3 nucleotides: TGTGCCAGCAGCTTGGGTGACAGGGGTCCTCTACGAGGGCAGTACTTC.

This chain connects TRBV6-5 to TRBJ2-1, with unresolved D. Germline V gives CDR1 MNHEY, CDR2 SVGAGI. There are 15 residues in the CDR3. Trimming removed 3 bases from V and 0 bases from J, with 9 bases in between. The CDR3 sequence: CASSYSRSSYNEQFF. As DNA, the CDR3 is TGTGCCAGCAGTTATTCTCGGAGCTCCTACAATGAGCAGTTCTTC.

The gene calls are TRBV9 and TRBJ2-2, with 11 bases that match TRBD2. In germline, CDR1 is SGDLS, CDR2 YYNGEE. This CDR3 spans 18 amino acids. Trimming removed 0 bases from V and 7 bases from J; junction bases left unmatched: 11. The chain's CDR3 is CASSVAEIAGGLVGELFF. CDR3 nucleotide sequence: TGTGCCAGCAGCGTAGCGGAGATAGCGGGAGGGCTAGTCGGGGAGCTGTTTTTT.

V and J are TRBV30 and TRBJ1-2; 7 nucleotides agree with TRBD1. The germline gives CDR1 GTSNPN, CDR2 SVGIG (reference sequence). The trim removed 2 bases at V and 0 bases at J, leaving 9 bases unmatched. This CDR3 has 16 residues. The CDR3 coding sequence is TGTGCCTGGAGTTTCTTGGGACAGCCTGCTAACTATGGCTACACCTTC. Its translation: CAWSFLGQPANYGYTF.

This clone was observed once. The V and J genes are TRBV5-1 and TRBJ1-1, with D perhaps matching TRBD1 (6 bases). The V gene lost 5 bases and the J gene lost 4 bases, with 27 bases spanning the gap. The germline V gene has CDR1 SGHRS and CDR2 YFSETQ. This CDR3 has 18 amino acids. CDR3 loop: CASRLGRSGGRSITEAFF. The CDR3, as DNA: TGCGCCAGCAGGCTTGGTAGGTCGGGGGGCAGAAGTATCACTGAAGCTTTCTTT.